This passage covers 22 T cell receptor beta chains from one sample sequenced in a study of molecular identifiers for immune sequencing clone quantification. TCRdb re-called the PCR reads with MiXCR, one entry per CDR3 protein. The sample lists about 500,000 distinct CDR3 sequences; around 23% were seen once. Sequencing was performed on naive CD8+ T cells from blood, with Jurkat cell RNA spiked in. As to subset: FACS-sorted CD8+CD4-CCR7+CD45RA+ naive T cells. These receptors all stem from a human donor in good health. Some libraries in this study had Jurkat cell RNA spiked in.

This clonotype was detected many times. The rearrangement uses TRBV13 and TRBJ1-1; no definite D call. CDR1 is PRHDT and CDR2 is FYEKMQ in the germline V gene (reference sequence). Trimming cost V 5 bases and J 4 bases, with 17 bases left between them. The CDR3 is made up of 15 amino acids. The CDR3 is CASSITPTQSTEAFF. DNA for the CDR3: TGTGCCAGCAGCATCACCCCGACCCAGAGCACTGAAGCTTTCTTT.

The chain's CDR3 is CASSTLDVVGNQPQHF. In DNA form, the CDR3 reads TGTGCCAGTAGTACTCTCGATGTGGTCGGCAATCAGCCCCAGCATTTT. The chain links TRBV19 to TRBJ1-5; no reliable D call. The CDR3 length is 16 residues. The ends were cut back, 4 bases at V and 2 bases at J, with 15 bases in the middle. Germline V gene lookup returns CDR1 LNHDA and CDR2 SQIVND (reference sequence).

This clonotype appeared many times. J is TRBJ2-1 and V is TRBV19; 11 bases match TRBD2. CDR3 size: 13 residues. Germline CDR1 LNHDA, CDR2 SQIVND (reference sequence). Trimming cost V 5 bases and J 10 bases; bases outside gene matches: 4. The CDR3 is CASSPTSGGEQFF. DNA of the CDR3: TGTGCCAGTAGTCCAACTAGCGGGGGCGAGCAGTTCTTC.

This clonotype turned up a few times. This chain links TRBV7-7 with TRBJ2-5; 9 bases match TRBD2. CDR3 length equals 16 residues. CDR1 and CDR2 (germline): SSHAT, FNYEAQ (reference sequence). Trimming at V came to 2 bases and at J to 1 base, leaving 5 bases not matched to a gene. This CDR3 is CASSLKLAGPQETQYF. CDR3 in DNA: TGTGCCAGCAGCTTAAAACTAGCGGGCCCCCAAGAGACCCAGTACTTC.

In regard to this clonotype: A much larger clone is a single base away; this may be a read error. DNA of the CDR3: TGTGCCAGCGGTAAACGAAACACTGAAGCTTTCTTT. This encodes CASGKRNTEAFF. This chain links TRBV27 with TRBJ1-1; D unresolved. Germline CDR1 is MNHEY and CDR2 is SMNVEV (reference sequence). The CDR3 spans 12 residues. The V end was cut by 8 bases, the J end by 2 bases, with 9 bases between.

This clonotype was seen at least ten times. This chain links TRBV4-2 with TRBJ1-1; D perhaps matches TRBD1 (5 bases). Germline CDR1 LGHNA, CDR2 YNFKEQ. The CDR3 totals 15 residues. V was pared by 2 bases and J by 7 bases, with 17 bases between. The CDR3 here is CASSQLDTTTGEAFF. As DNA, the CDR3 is TGTGCCAGCAGCCAACTGGACACCACGACGGGTGAAGCTTTCTTT.

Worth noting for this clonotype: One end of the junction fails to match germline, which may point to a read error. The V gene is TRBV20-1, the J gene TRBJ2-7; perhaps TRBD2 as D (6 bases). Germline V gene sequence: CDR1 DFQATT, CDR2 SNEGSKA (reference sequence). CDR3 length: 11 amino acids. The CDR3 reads CSARTSREQNF. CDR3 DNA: TGCAGTGCTAGGACTAGTCGCGAGCAGAACTTC.

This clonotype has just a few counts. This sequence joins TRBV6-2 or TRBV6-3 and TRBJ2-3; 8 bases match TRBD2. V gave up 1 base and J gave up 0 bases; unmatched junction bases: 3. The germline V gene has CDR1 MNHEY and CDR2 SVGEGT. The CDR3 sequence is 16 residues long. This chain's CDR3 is CASSYLSGRSTDTQYF. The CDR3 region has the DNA TGTGCCAGCAGTTACTTGAGCGGGAGAAGCACAGATACGCAGTATTTT.

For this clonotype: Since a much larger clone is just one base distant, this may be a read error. The CDR3, as DNA: TGTGCCAGCGGTTTCAGGGATACGCAGTATTTT. As protein: CASGFRDTQYF. The chain employs TRBV28 and TRBJ2-3, with unresolved D. Germline CDR1 is MDHEN and CDR2 is SYDVKM. The CDR3 consists of 11 residues.

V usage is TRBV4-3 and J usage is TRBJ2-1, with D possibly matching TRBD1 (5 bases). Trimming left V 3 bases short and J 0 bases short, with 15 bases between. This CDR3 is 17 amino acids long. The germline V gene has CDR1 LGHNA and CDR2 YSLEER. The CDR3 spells CASSQGRSSDSYNEQFF. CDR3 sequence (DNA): TGCGCCAGCAGCCAGGGGCGGTCCAGCGACTCCTACAATGAGCAGTTCTTC.

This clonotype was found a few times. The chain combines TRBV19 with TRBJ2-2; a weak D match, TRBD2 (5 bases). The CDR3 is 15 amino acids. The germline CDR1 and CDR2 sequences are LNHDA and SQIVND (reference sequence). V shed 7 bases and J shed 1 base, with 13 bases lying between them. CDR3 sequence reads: CASTHFAGNTGELFF. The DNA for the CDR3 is TGTGCCAGTACCCACTTTGCGGGGAACACCGGGGAGCTGTTTTTT. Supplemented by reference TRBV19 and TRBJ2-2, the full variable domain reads DGGITQSPKYLFRKEGQNVTLSCEQNLNHDAMYWYRQDPGQGLRLIYYSQIVNDFQKGDIAEGYSVSREKKESFPLTVTSAQKNPTAFYLCASTHFAGNTGELFFGEGSRLTVL.

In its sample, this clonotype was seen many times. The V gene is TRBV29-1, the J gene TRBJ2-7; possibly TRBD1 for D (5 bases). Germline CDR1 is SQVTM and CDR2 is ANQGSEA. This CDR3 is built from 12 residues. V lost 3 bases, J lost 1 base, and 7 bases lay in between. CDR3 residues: CSVEAGSYEQYF. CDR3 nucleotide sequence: TGCAGCGTTGAGGCAGGGTCCTACGAGCAGTACTTC.

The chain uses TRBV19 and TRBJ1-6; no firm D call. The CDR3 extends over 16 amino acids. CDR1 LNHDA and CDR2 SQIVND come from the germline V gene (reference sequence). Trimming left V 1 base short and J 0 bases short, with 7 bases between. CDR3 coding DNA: TGTGCCAGTAGTATAGGGGCGAGCTCCTATAATTCACCCCTCCACTTT. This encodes CASSIGASSYNSPLHF.

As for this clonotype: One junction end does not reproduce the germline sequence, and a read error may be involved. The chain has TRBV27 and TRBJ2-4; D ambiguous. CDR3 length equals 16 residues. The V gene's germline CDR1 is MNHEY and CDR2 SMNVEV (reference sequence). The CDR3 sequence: CASSLSIPLDKDIQYF. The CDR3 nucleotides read TGTGCCAGCAGTTTATCGATCCCGTTAGACAAAGACATTCAGTACTTC.

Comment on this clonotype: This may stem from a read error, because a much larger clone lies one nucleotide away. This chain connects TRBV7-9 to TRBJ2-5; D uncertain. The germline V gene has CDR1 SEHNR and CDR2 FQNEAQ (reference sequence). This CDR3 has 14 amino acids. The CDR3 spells CASSLLLAAETLYF. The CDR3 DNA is TGTGCCAGCAGCTTGCTTTTGGCCGCGGAGACCCTGTACTTC.

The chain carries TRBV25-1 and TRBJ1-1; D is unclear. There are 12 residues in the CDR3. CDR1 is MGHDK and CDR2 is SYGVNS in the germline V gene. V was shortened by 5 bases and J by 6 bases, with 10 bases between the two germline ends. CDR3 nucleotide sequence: TGTGCCAGCAGTTACCCGGGCGCTGAAGCTTTCTTT. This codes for CASSYPGAEAFF.

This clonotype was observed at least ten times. CDR3 loop: CASSLRDSPNNEQFF. CDR3 coding DNA: TGTGCCAGCAGCTTGAGGGACTCGCCGAACAATGAGCAGTTCTTC. This sequence joins TRBV5-5 and TRBJ2-1; D is perhaps TRBD2 (6 bases). The CDR3 loop spans 15 amino acids. Germline V gene sequence: CDR1 SGHKS, CDR2 YYEKEE (reference sequence). V gave up 1 base and J gave up 5 bases, with 13 bases separating them.

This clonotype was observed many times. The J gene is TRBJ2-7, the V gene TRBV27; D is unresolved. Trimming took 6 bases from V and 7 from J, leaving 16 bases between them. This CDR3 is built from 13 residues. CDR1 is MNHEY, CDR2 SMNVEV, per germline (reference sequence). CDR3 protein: CASSPSTYLEQYF. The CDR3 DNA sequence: TGTGCCAGCAGCCCAAGTACTTATTTGGAGCAGTACTTC.

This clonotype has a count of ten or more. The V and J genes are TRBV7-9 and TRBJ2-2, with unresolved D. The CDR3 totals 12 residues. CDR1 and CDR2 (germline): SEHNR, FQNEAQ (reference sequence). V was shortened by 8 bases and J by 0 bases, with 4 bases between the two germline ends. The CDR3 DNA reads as TGTGCCAGCCGTCCGAACACCGGGGAGCTGTTTTTT. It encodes CASRPNTGELFF.

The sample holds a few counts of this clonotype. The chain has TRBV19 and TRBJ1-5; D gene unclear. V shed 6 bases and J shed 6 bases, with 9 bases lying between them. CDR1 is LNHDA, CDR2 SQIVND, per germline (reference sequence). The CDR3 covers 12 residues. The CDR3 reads CASSGEGQPQHF. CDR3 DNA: TGTGCCAGTAGCGGGGAGGGTCAGCCCCAGCATTTT.

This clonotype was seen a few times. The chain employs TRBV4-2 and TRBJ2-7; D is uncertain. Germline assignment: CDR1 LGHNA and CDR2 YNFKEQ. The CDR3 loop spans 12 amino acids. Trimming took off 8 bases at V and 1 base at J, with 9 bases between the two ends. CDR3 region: CASGSASYEQYF. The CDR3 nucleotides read TGTGCCAGCGGCAGCGCTTCCTACGAGCAGTACTTC.

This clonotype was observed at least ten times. CDR3 protein: CSAPGSSTDTQYF. CDR3 coding DNA: TGCAGCGCCCCGGGGTCCAGCACAGATACGCAGTATTTT. The chain uses TRBV29-1 and TRBJ2-3, with D perhaps matching TRBD2 (5 bases). The CDR3 runs to 13 residues. Germline V lookup: CDR1 SQVTM, CDR2 ANQGSEA. The V and J ends lost 7 bases and 0 bases respectively, with 11 bases between them.